These 2 T cell receptor beta chains were all obtained from the same sample, sequenced in a study of cytomegalovirus exposure and HLA in healthy donors. Amplification used 60 Vbeta primers and 13 Jbeta primers. Clones were sequenced by immunoSEQ multiplex PCR, and TCRdb holds only the in-frame ones, with some missing. The data show 150,000 to 200,000 clones, with roughly 80% seen just once and 2.5% to 3.5% held by the top ten. Material for sequencing was PBMCs. Source of these receptors: a female donor in good health and CMV-seronegative.

This clone was picked up a small number of times. The chain is built from TRBV10-3 and TRBJ2-7, with D maybe TRBD1 (5 bases). V was shortened by 3 bases and J by 3 bases, with 9 bases between the two germline ends. CDR3 length equals 13 residues. CDR1 and CDR2 from the germline V gene are ENHRY and SYGVKD. CDR3 region: CAISDRQGYEQYF. CDR3 bases: TGTGCCATCAGTGATAGGCAGGGCTACGAGCAGTACTTC.

This clone was found a few times. CDR3 in DNA: TGTGCCTGGAGTGTCCGGGACTCTGACACCGGGGAGCTGTTTTTT. Amino acids: CAWSVRDSDTGELFF. V usage is TRBV30 and J usage is TRBJ2-2; D perhaps matches TRBD2 (6 bases). The CDR3 contains 15 residues. The germline V gene encodes CDR1 GTSNPN and CDR2 SVGIG (reference sequence). The V end was cut by 0 bases, the J end by 3 bases, with 11 bases between.